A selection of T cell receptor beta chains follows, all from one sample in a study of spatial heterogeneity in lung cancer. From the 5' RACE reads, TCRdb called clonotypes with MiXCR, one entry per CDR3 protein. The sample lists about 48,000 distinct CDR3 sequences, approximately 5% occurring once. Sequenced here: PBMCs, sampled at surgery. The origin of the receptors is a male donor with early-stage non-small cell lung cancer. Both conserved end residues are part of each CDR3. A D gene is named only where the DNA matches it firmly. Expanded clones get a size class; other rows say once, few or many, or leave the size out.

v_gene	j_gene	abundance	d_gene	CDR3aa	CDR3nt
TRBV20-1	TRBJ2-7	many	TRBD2	CSALAGVYEQYF	TGCAGTGCCCTAGCGGGAGTCTACGAGCAGTACTTC
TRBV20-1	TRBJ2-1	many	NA	CSAPRLQGNNEQFF	TGCAGTGCTCCACGTTTGCAGGGCAACAATGAGCAGTTCTTC
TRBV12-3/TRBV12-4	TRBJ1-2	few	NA	CASRWRGDYGYTF	TGTGCCAGCCGTTGGAGGGGAGACTATGGCTACACCTTC
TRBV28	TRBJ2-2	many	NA	CASSWVTGELFF	TGTGCCAGCAGTTGGGTCACCGGGGAGCTGTTTTTT
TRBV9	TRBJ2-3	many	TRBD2	CASSVALTSGSWTDTQYF	TGTGCCAGCAGCGTAGCTTTAACTAGCGGGAGTTGGACAGATACGCAGTATTTT
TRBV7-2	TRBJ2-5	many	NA	CASSYSSSISETQYF	TGTGCCAGCAGCTATAGTTCTAGTATCTCAGAGACCCAGTACTTC
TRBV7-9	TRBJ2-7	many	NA	CASSLSRGPNYEQYF	TGTGCCAGCAGCCTCTCGAGAGGGCCCAACTACGAGCAGTACTTC
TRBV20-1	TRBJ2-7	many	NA	CSASTRGRQVDEQYF	TGCAGTGCTAGTACCAGGGGACGACAGGTAGACGAGCAGTACTTC
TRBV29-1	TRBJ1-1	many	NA	CSVWRTLGAFF	TGCAGCGTTTGGCGGACCCTGGGGGCTTTCTTT
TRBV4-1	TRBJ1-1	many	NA	CASSQKGGEAFF	TGCGCCAGCAGCCAGAAAGGCGGTGAAGCTTTCTTT
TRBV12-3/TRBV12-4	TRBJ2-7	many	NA	CASREGSEQYF	TGTGCCAGCAGGGAAGGGTCCGAGCAGTACTTC
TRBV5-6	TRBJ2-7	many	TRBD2	CASSLIGRAHEQYF	TGTGCCAGCAGCTTGATCGGGAGGGCCCACGAGCAGTACTTC
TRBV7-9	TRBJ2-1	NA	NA	CASSAAGPGANEQFF	TGTGCCAGCAGCGCCGCCGGACCAGGGGCCAATGAGCAGTTCTTC
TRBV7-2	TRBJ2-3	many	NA	CASSLRLGGADTQYF	TGTGCCAGCAGCTTGCGTCTGGGGGGCGCAGATACGCAGTATTTT
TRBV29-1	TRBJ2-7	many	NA	CSITLDGPYEQYF	TGCAGCATAACCTTAGACGGCCCCTACGAGCAGTACTTC
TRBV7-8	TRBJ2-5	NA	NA	CASSPRIREGWKTQYF	TGTGCCAGCAGCCCCCGAATTAGGGAAGGTTGGAAGACCCAGTACTTC
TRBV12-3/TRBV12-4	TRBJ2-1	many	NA	CASRLSGRDEQFF	TGTGCCAGCAGACTCTCGGGGCGCGATGAGCAGTTCTTC
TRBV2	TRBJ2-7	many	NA	CASSGQYEQYF	TGTGCCAGCAGTGGTCAATACGAGCAGTACTTC
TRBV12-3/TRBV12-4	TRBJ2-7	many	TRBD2	CASSPGTRQYF	TGTGCCAGCAGTCCCGGGACTAGGCAGTACTTC
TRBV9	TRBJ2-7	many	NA	CASSVGERTAYEQYF	TGTGCCAGCAGCGTAGGAGAGCGGACAGCCTACGAGCAGTACTTC
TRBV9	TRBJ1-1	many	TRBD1	CASSVEGTGNTEAFF	TGTGCCAGCAGCGTAGAGGGGACAGGCAACACTGAAGCTTTCTTT
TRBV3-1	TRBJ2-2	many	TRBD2	CASSQSVTSGRTGELFF	TGTGCCAGCAGCCAAAGCGTTACTAGCGGCCGAACCGGGGAGCTGTTTTTT
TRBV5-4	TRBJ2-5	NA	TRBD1	CASSARDRGGETQYF	TGTGCCAGCAGCGCACGGGACAGGGGAGGGGAGACCCAGTACTTC
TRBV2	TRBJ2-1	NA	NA	CASGQNEQFF	TGTGCCAGCGGGCAAAATGAGCAGTTCTTC
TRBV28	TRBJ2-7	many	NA	CASSSSGTVSYEQYF	TGTGCCAGCAGTTCTTCCGGGACCGTCTCCTACGAGCAGTACTTC
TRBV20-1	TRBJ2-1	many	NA	CSARAEYNEQFF	TGCAGTGCTAGGGCGGAGTACAATGAGCAGTTCTTC
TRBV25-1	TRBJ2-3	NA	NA	CARAWRASSTDTQYF	TGTGCCAGGGCCTGGCGGGCGTCTAGCACAGATACGCAGTATTTT
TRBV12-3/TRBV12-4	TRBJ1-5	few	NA	CASSFEQTGRNQPQHF	TGTGCCAGCAGTTTTGAGCAAACAGGTAGGAATCAGCCCCAGCATTTT
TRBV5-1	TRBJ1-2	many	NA	CASSSQGGSNYGYTF	TGCGCCAGCAGTTCTCAGGGTGGCTCTAACTATGGCTACACCTTC
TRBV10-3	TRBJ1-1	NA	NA	CATLSQGQNEAFF	TGTGCCACCCTATCGCAGGGCCAAAATGAAGCTTTCTTT
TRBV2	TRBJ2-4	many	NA	CASSEDRNIQYF	TGTGCCAGCAGCGAGGACAGAAACATTCAGTACTTC
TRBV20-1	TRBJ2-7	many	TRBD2	CSATSGNQYEQYF	TGCAGTGCTACCAGCGGGAATCAGTACGAGCAGTACTTC
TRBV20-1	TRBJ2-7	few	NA	CSARGSSWNEQYF	TGCAGTGCTAGGGGTTCCTCTTGGAACGAGCAGTACTTC
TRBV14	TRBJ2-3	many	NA	CASSQVRRMAQYF	TGTGCCAGCAGCCAGGTCCGGAGGATGGCGCAGTATTTT
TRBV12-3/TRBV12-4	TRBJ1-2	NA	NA	CASSFPDGYGYTF	TGTGCCAGCAGCTTCCCGGACGGCTATGGCTACACCTTC
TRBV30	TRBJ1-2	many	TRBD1	CAWTGGRRDYGYTF	TGTGCCTGGACAGGGGGCAGGAGGGACTATGGCTACACCTTC
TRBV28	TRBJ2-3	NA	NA	CAGSLFSDTQCF	TGTGCCGGCAGTTTATTTTCAGATACGCAGTGTTTT
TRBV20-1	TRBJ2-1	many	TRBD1	CSARSARGGDEQFF	TGCAGTGCTAGATCCGCTAGAGGGGGCGATGAGCAGTTCTTC
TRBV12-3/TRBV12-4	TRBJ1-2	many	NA	CASSLGRLDGGYTF	TGTGCCAGCAGTTTAGGCCGGCTAGACGGAGGCTACACCTTC
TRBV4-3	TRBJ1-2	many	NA	CASSQGSTGANYGYTF	TGCGCCAGCAGCCAGGGTTCGACAGGAGCTAACTATGGCTACACCTTC
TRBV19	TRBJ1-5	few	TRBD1	CASSLPQGANRGNQPQHF	TGTGCCAGTAGTCTTCCGCAGGGGGCGAATCGAGGCAATCAGCCCCAGCATTTT
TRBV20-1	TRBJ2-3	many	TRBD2	CSAGASGGATDTQYF	TGCAGTGCTGGGGCGTCGGGAGGGGCAACAGATACGCAGTATTTT
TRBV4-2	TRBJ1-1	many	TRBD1	CASSQAQGGAFF	TGTGCCAGCAGCCAAGCCCAGGGGGGAGCTTTCTTT
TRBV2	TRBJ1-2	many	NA	CASTRSPQTANYGYTF	TGTGCCAGCACCCGGAGCCCTCAGACAGCTAACTATGGCTACACCTTC
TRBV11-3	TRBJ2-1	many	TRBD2	CASSLHGEGEQFF	TGTGCCAGCAGCTTACACGGGGAGGGTGAGCAGTTCTTC
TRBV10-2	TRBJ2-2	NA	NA	CASSPLGVGELFF	TGCGCCAGCAGTCCCCTAGGGGTCGGGGAGCTGTTTTTT
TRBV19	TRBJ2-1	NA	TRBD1	CASSPPPDRGVDNEQFF	TGTGCCAGTAGTCCCCCCCCCGACAGGGGGGTGGACAATGAGCAGTTCTTC